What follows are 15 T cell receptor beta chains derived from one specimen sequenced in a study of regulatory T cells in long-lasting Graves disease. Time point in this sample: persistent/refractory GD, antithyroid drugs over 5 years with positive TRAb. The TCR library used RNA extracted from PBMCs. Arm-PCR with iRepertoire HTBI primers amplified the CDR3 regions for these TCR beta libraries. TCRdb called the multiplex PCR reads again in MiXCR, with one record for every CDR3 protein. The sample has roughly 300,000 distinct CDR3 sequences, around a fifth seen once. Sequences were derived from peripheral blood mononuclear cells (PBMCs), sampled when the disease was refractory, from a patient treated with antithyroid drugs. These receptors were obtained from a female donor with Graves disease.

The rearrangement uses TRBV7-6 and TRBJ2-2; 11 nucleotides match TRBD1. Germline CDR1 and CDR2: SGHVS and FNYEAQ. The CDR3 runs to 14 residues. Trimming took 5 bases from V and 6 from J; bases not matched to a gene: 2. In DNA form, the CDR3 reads TGTGCCAGCAGCGGACAGGGGGCTGCCGGGGAGCTGTTTTTT. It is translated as CASSGQGAAGELFF.

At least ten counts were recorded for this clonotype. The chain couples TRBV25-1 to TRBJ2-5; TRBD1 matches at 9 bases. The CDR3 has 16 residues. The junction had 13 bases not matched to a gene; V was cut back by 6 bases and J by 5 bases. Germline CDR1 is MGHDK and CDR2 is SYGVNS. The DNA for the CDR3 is TGTGCCAGCAGCCCCCCCCGGGACAGGGTATTGGAGACCCAGTACTTC. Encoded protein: CASSPPRDRVLETQYF. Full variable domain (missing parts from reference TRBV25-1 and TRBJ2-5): EADIYQTPRYLVIGTGKKITLECSQTMGHDKMYWYQQDPGMELHLIHYSYGVNSTEKGDLSSESTVSRIRTEHFPLTLESARPSHTSQYLCASSPPRDRVLETQYFGPGTRLLVL.

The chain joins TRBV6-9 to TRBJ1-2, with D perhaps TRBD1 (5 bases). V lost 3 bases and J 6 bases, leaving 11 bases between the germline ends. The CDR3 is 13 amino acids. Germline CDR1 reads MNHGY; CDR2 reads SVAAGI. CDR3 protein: CASSYTETDGYTF. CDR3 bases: TGTGCCAGCAGTTACACCGAGACAGATGGCTACACCTTC.

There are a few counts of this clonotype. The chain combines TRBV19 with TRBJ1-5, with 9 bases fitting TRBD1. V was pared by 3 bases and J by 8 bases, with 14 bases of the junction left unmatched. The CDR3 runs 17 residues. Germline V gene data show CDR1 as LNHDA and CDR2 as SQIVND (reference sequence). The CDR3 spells CASSIHPDRGFREPQHF. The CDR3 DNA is TGTGCCAGTAGTATCCACCCCGACAGGGGGTTTAGAGAGCCCCAGCATTTT.

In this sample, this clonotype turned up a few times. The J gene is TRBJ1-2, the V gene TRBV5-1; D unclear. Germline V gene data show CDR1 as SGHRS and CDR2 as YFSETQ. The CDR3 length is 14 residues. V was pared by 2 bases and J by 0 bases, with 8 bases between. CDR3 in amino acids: CASSLAHPNYGYTF. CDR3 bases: TGCGCCAGCAGCTTAGCGCATCCTAACTATGGCTACACCTTC.

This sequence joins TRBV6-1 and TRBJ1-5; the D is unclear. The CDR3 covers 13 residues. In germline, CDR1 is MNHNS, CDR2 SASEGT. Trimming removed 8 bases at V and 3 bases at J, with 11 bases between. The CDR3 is CASGDRVNQPQHF. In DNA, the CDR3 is TGTGCCAGCGGGGATAGGGTCAATCAGCCCCAGCATTTT.

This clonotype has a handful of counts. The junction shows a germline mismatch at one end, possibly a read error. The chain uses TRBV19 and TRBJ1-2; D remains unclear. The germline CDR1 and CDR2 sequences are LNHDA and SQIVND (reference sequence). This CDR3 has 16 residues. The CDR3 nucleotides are TGTGCCGGTAGTATTCTGGCGAGGGTCCGGGCGTATGGCTACACCTTC. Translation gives CAGSILARVRAYGYTF.

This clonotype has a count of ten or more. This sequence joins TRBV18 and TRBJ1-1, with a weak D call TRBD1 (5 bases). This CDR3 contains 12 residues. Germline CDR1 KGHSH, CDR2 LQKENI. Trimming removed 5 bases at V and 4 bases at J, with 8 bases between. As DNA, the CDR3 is TGTGCCAGCTCAGCGCAGGGCACTGAAGCTTTCTTT. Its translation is CASSAQGTEAFF.

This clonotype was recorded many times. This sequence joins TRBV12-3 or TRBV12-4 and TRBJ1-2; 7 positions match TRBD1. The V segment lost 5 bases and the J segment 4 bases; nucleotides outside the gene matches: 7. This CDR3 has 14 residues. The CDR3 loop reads CASSPLWTGYGYTF. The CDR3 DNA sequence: TGTGCCAGCAGTCCGCTTTGGACAGGCTATGGCTACACCTTC.

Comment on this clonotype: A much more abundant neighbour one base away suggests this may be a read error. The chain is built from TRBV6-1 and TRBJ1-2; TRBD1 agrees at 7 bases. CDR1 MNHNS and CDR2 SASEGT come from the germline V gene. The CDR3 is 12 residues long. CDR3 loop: CAGRQGTGGYTF. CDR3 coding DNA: TGTGCCGGCAGACAGGGAACCGGGGGCTACACCTTC.

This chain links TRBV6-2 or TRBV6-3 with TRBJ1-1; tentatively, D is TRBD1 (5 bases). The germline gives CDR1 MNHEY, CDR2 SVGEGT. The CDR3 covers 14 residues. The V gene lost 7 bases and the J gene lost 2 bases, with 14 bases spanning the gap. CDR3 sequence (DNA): TGTGCCAGCACCTTCTCGACAGTTAACACTGAAGCTTTCTTT. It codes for CASTFSTVNTEAFF.

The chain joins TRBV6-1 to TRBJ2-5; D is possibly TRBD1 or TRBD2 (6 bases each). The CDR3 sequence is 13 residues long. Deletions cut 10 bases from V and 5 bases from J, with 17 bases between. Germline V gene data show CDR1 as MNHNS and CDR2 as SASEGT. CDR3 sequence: CATKEGGFETQYF. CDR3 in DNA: TGTGCCACCAAAGAGGGGGGCTTCGAGACCCAGTACTTC.

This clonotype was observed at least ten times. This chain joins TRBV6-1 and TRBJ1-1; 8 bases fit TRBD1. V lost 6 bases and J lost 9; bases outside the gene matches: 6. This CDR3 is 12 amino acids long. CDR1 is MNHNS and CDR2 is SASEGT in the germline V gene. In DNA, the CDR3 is TGTGCCAGCAGCCGCAGGGGGCGGAAAGCTTTCTTT. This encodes CASSRRGRKAFF.

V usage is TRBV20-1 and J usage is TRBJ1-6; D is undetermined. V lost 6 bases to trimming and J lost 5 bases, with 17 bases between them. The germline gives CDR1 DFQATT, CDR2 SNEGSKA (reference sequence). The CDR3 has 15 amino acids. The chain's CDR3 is CSASSAGLNNSPLHF. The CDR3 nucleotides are TGCAGTGCCAGCTCGGCAGGACTAAATAATTCACCCCTCCACTTT.

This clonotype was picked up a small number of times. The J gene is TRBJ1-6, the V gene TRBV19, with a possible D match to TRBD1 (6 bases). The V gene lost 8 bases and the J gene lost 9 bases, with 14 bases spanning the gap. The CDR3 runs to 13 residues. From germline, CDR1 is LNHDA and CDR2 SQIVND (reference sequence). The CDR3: CASRHARGSPLHF. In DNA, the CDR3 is TGTGCCAGTCGACATGCCAGGGGTTCACCCCTCCACTTT.